This T cell receptor beta chain stems from a study of blood T cells in healthy people across ages. Study-level results: Roughly linear declines in TCR beta diversity per million T cells occurred with age.

Trimming pared 0 bases from V and 2 bases from J, leaving 10 bases between. Germline-derived CDR1 and CDR2 are SNHLY and FYNNEI. The CDR3 is 16 amino acids. Sample-barcoded 5' priming and a J-beta primer mix drove a second PCR of roughly 6 to 12 cycles. TCRdb reanalysed the 5' RACE reads using MiXCR and keeps one entry per CDR3 protein. This table has 500,000 to 550,000 distinct CDR3 sequences, 20% to 30% appearing once. The donors, all healthy, were Caucasians living in Russia, aged roughly 6 to 100. RNA extraction gave at least 5.5 micrograms of total RNA per sample. Worth noting for this clonotype: No antigen is known for it.

The sample also formed part of further work on T cells of mothers and their children. From that second work: The donor cohort consisted of three healthy Caucasian mothers and their six children.

The receptor comes from a boy between 10 and 17 years old in good health. Sequencing used blood. J is TRBJ2-2 and V is TRBV2; no clear D. This CDR3 is CASSEAKVHNTGELFF. CDR3 coding DNA: TGTGCCAGCAGTGAAGCCAAGGTCCATAACACCGGGGAGCTGTTTTTT.